The rows below give T cell receptor beta chains drawn from one sample of a study of T cells in Graves' hyperthyroidism and ophthalmopathy. TCRdb re-called the multiplex PCR reads through MiXCR, storing one row per CDR3 protein. The repertoire holds around 700,000 distinct CDR3 sequences, with over 35% as singletons. Sequenced material: blood. All receptors come from a woman between 40 and 55 years old with Graves' hyperthyroidism. CDR3s include the opening cysteine and the closing phenylalanine or tryptophan. Fields, in order: CDR3 DNA, CDR3 protein, D gene, J gene, clone size, V gene. The D gene is left open where the match is weak. For some rows the clone size is stated as once, few or many, or as a class when expanded; others skip it.

CDR3 DNA: TGTGCCAGCAGTTACCCTCTGGACAGGGACGGGGAGCTGTTTTTT; CDR3 protein: CASSYPLDRDGELFF; D gene: TRBD1; J gene: TRBJ2-2; clone size: once; V gene: TRBV6-2/TRBV6-3
CDR3 DNA: TGTGCCAGTAGTCCCCAGCCCCTAATCTCTGAAAAACTGTTTTTT; CDR3 protein: CASSPQPLISEKLFF; D gene: .; J gene: TRBJ1-4; clone size: .; V gene: TRBV19
CDR3 DNA: TGTGCCAGCAGTTACTCGAGGGGGGACCAAGAGACCCAGTACTTC; CDR3 protein: CASSYSRGDQETQYF; D gene: .; J gene: TRBJ2-5; clone size: .; V gene: TRBV2
CDR3 DNA: TGTGCCACTAAGGCGGCTATTTTCACCGGGGAGCTGTTTTTT; CDR3 protein: CATKAAIFTGELFF; D gene: .; J gene: TRBJ2-2; clone size: few; V gene: TRBV10-3
CDR3 DNA: TGTGCCAGCAGTTACCCAAACGGAGGAGCGGGAGTCAACGAGCAGTACTTC; CDR3 protein: CASSYPNGGAGVNEQYF; D gene: TRBD2; J gene: TRBJ2-7; clone size: once; V gene: TRBV6-5
CDR3 DNA: TGCAGTGCTAGCGGGGGCCGGGGTAGTCAGCCCCAGCATTTT; CDR3 protein: CSASGGRGSQPQHF; D gene: .; J gene: TRBJ1-5; clone size: .; V gene: TRBV20-1
CDR3 DNA: TGTGCCAGCTCACCGGGACAGAGCCAGCCCCAGCATTTT; CDR3 protein: CASSPGQSQPQHF; D gene: TRBD1; J gene: TRBJ1-5; clone size: once; V gene: TRBV18
CDR3 DNA: TGCGCCAGCAGCTTGGATTTGACAGGGGGGAAATCAAACGCTGAAGCTTTCTTT; CDR3 protein: CASSLDLTGGKSNAEAFF; D gene: TRBD1; J gene: TRBJ1-1; clone size: few; V gene: TRBV5-1
CDR3 DNA: TGTGCCACCAGCCTTGTGGGGGCAGAAGCTTTCTTT; CDR3 protein: CATSLVGAEAFF; D gene: .; J gene: TRBJ1-1; clone size: .; V gene: TRBV10-3
CDR3 DNA: TGTGCCAGTAGTGTCACAGGGACCCATGGCTACACCTTC; CDR3 protein: CASSVTGTHGYTF; D gene: .; J gene: TRBJ1-2; clone size: few; V gene: TRBV19
CDR3 DNA: TGTGCCAGCAGCGAGGTTGCCCTCAGTCCCTTTCCTTACTCTGGGGCCAACGTCCTGACTTTC; CDR3 protein: CASSEVALSPFPYSGANVLTF; D gene: .; J gene: TRBJ2-6; clone size: few; V gene: TRBV7-3
CDR3 DNA: TGTGCCAGCAGCTTGGGGAACAGGGACTATGGCCACACCTTC; CDR3 protein: CASSLGNRDYGHTF; D gene: .; J gene: TRBJ1-2; clone size: .; V gene: TRBV7-9
CDR3 DNA: TGTGCCAGCAGTTTTGCGCACAATGGCTACACCTTC; CDR3 protein: CASSFAHNGYTF; D gene: .; J gene: TRBJ1-2; clone size: many; V gene: TRBV12-3/TRBV12-4
CDR3 DNA: TGTACCAGCAGCCGACAGGGTGCAGAGACCCAGTACTTC; CDR3 protein: CTSSRQGAETQYF; D gene: TRBD1; J gene: TRBJ2-5; clone size: .; V gene: TRBV5-5
CDR3 DNA: TGTGCCGGTAGCATGACAGGGAATCAGCCCCAGCATTTT; CDR3 protein: CAGSMTGNQPQHF; D gene: TRBD1; J gene: TRBJ1-5; clone size: .; V gene: TRBV19
CDR3 DNA: TGCAGTGCTAGAGATCAGGGGCAGCTGGGTCAGCCCCAGCATTTT; CDR3 protein: CSARDQGQLGQPQHF; D gene: .; J gene: TRBJ1-5; clone size: many; V gene: TRBV20-1
CDR3 DNA: TGTGCCAGCAGTTCGGAAGGGATCGAGACCCAGTACTTC; CDR3 protein: CASSSEGIETQYF; D gene: .; J gene: TRBJ2-5; clone size: .; V gene: TRBV6-2/TRBV6-3
CDR3 DNA: TGTGCCAGTAGTATTCAACTCGATACCTACGAGCAGTACTTC; CDR3 protein: CASSIQLDTYEQYF; D gene: .; J gene: TRBJ2-7; clone size: .; V gene: TRBV19
CDR3 DNA: TGTGCCAGCAGCTTCGGGCTAGCGGAAAGACTTGCGCAGTATTTT; CDR3 protein: CASSFGLAERLAQYF; D gene: TRBD2; J gene: TRBJ2-3; clone size: .; V gene: TRBV11-2
CDR3 DNA: TGTGCCATCAGTGAGCAGGCAGGGGAGAAGCCCCAGCATTTT; CDR3 protein: CAISEQAGEKPQHF; D gene: .; J gene: TRBJ1-5; clone size: many; V gene: TRBV10-3
CDR3 DNA: TGCAGTGCTAGAGAGGGGGGGTCGATTAACTATGGCTACACCTTC; CDR3 protein: CSAREGGSINYGYTF; D gene: .; J gene: TRBJ1-2; clone size: many; V gene: TRBV20-1
CDR3 DNA: TGTGCCAGCAGCGACCAACTCGGACAGGCCCACGAGCAGTACTTC; CDR3 protein: CASSDQLGQAHEQYF; D gene: TRBD1; J gene: TRBJ2-7; clone size: many; V gene: TRBV13
CDR3 DNA: TGCGCCAGCAGCCAAGATCGGGTGGGGGCCCAGTACTTC; CDR3 protein: CASSQDRVGAQYF; D gene: .; J gene: TRBJ2-5; clone size: few; V gene: TRBV4-3
CDR3 DNA: TGTGCCAGCAGCTTAATCGCGAGTGAAGCTTTCTTT; CDR3 protein: CASSLIASEAFF; D gene: .; J gene: TRBJ1-1; clone size: few; V gene: TRBV7-8
CDR3 DNA: TGTGCCATCACCGGTTTTGGGACAGGGGATGGCTACACCTTC; CDR3 protein: CAITGFGTGDGYTF; D gene: TRBD1; J gene: TRBJ1-2; clone size: many; V gene: TRBV10-3
CDR3 DNA: TGCAGCGTCCTAGGGCGGGAGCGGGCAGATACGCAGCATTTT; CDR3 protein: CSVLGRERADTQHF; D gene: .; J gene: TRBJ1-5; clone size: .; V gene: TRBV29-1
CDR3 DNA: TGTGCCAGCAGTTTATTTATGACAGGGGTGAATGAAAAACTGTTTTTT; CDR3 protein: CASSLFMTGVNEKLFF; D gene: TRBD1; J gene: TRBJ1-4; clone size: once; V gene: TRBV28
CDR3 DNA: TGTGCCAGCACCCAAACGGTCGGGGCACTCTATGGCTACACCTTC; CDR3 protein: CASTQTVGALYGYTF; D gene: .; J gene: TRBJ1-2; clone size: once; V gene: TRBV7-2
CDR3 DNA: TGTGCCAGCAGTTACATAGGAACCGGGGAGCTGTTTTTT; CDR3 protein: CASSYIGTGELFF; D gene: .; J gene: TRBJ2-2; clone size: .; V gene: TRBV6-5
CDR3 DNA: TGTGCCAGTAGACCCGGTGAGGGGGGATTCGAGGCCCTCCACTTT; CDR3 protein: CASRPGEGGFEALHF; D gene: .; J gene: TRBJ1-6; clone size: .; V gene: TRBV19
CDR3 DNA: TGTGCCAGCAGCGAGGGGGGGCCGGCCAAAAACATTCAGTACTTC; CDR3 protein: CASSEGGPAKNIQYF; D gene: .; J gene: TRBJ2-4; clone size: .; V gene: TRBV9
CDR3 DNA: TGTGCCAGCAGCTCGACAGCCTCCTACGAGCAGTACTTC; CDR3 protein: CASSSTASYEQYF; D gene: .; J gene: TRBJ2-7; clone size: many; V gene: TRBV7-9
CDR3 DNA: TGTGCCAGCAGCTTAGTTGCGGACAGCTATGGCTACACCTTC; CDR3 protein: CASSLVADSYGYTF; D gene: .; J gene: TRBJ1-2; clone size: many; V gene: TRBV7-2
CDR3 DNA: TGCGCCAGCAGCCAAAGGGGGACTGAAGCTTTCTTT; CDR3 protein: CASSQRGTEAFF; D gene: .; J gene: TRBJ1-1; clone size: many; V gene: TRBV4-1
CDR3 DNA: TGCAGTGCTAGAGGGTCCGGGCCTAGCTCCTATAATTCACCCCTCCACTTT; CDR3 protein: CSARGSGPSSYNSPLHF; D gene: .; J gene: TRBJ1-6; clone size: many; V gene: TRBV20-1
CDR3 DNA: TGCAGCGTTGCAGGGACCTTGAACACTGAAGCTTTCTTT; CDR3 protein: CSVAGTLNTEAFF; D gene: .; J gene: TRBJ1-1; clone size: many; V gene: TRBV29-1
CDR3 DNA: TGTGCCTGGAGTTGGTCGGGATGGAACTACGAGCAGTACTTC; CDR3 protein: CAWSWSGWNYEQYF; D gene: .; J gene: TRBJ2-7; clone size: .; V gene: TRBV30
CDR3 DNA: TGTGCCCCCGCCCCCAATCAGCCCCAGCATTTT; CDR3 protein: CAPAPNQPQHF; D gene: .; J gene: TRBJ1-5; clone size: .; V gene: TRBV13
CDR3 DNA: TGTGCCAGCACCAGACAGGGCTCTGGAAACACCATATATTTT; CDR3 protein: CASTRQGSGNTIYF; D gene: TRBD1; J gene: TRBJ1-3; clone size: .; V gene: TRBV6-5
CDR3 DNA: TGTGCCAGCAGCCTAGGACAGCGCTCCTACAATGAGCAGTTCTTC; CDR3 protein: CASSLGQRSYNEQFF; D gene: .; J gene: TRBJ2-1; clone size: .; V gene: TRBV7-9
CDR3 DNA: TGTGCCAGTAGTATGACGCTTGGAAGTCCCTACGAGCAGTACTTC; CDR3 protein: CASSMTLGSPYEQYF; D gene: .; J gene: TRBJ2-7; clone size: .; V gene: TRBV19
CDR3 DNA: TGTGCCAGCAGTTTATGGGGGAGTCAGGGGAGCTACGAGCAGTACTTC; CDR3 protein: CASSLWGSQGSYEQYF; D gene: .; J gene: TRBJ2-7; clone size: .; V gene: TRBV28
CDR3 DNA: TGTGCCAGCAGTTCTGGACAGGGTGATCTCCCCCAGCATTTT; CDR3 protein: CASSSGQGDLPQHF; D gene: TRBD1; J gene: TRBJ1-5; clone size: .; V gene: TRBV12-3/TRBV12-4
CDR3 DNA: TGTGCCAGCTCTCAGGGGGCTGTTACTCTAACTTACTATGGCTACACCTTC; CDR3 protein: CASSQGAVTLTYYGYTF; D gene: TRBD1; J gene: TRBJ1-2; clone size: few; V gene: TRBV9
CDR3 DNA: TGTGCCATGGGGGGTGAGACCCAGTACTTC; CDR3 protein: CAMGGETQYF; D gene: .; J gene: TRBJ2-5; clone size: .; V gene: TRBV10-3
CDR3 DNA: TGTGCCAGCAGTCCGGGACAGGGGGGATTGGAGCCCCAGCATTTT; CDR3 protein: CASSPGQGGLEPQHF; D gene: TRBD1; J gene: TRBJ1-5; clone size: .; V gene: TRBV7-9